The source of this T cell receptor (beta chain) is a study of blood T cell repertoires in COVID-19. Study at large: The United States, Italy and Spain provided the acute and convalescent COVID-19 samples.

After removal of 3 bases from V and 8 bases from J, the junction contained 6 bases not matched to a gene. The CDR3 is 14 residues long. The germline V gene has CDR1 KGHSH and CDR2 LQKENI. In the authors' workflow: The assay estimated nucleated cells by amplifying reference gene primers. Clones were sequenced by immunoSEQ multiplex PCR, and TCRdb holds only the in-frame ones, with some missing. The V and J calls and clone size come from that table; D and trimming were worked out from the DNA. The sample has about 140,000 clones; just under 90% are singletons. The V gene is TRBV18, the J gene TRBJ1-2, with 10 bases fitting TRBD1. The source is a woman of 80 years or more with acute or convalescent COVID-19. The material sequenced was peripheral blood. The CDR3 here is CASSPDRGRWGYTF. For the CDR3, the DNA is TGTGCCAGCTCACCCGACAGGGGGCGTTGGGGCTACACCTTC.